This T cell receptor beta chain was recorded in a study of shared clonotypes between healthy human individuals (TCRdb year 2020). Regarding the research as a whole: Three men and a couple of women, aged 18 to 49 years, made up the cohort. For each donor, CD4 naive and CD4 memory were each run on three plates, CD8 naive on two plates, and CD8 memory on one plate. To increase sequencing depth and limit assay-specific biases, TCR repertoire library preparation and sequencing were carried out by different laboratories using diverse techniques. Each donor's leukapheresis produced roughly between roughly 0.94 and 9.5 billion PBMCs. To estimate repertoire size and how much clonotypes are shared between individuals, the study performed deep sequencing of blood TCR repertoires from a few healthy adults. What the authors observed across the whole study: Because the study included only a small number of donors, the genetic and exposure-history diversity represented was limited. Rarefaction of sorted-subset datasets indicated incomplete sequencing despite the large sequencing depth. Pairwise subsampling led to the expectation that sequencing depth would affect the degree of clonotype sharing among donors. Larger estimated clonotype richness was generally found for naive subsets than for memory subsets. Sampling was limited to blood, and TCR repertoires in tissue likely differ from TCR repertoires in blood. Compared with non-shared clonotypes, the clonotypes found in all four sorted-subset donors had higher generation probabilities. About 4.5% of naive CD4, around 3.5% of naive CD8, around 2.3% of memory CD4, and 0.4% of memory CD8 clonotypes were shared across a few donors.

The germline V gene (reference sequence) gives CDR1 as MNHEY and CDR2 as SMNVEV. The germline ends are 9 bases apart after V is trimmed by 5 bases and J by 4 bases. Including cysteine and phenylalanine, the CDR3 has 12 amino acids. Left in the record is the CDR3 DNA by itself, 36 bases read in frame from the first base. For this clone: Its specific antigen is unknown. One base away there is no much larger clone; base qualities are not given. Other DNA variants within this sample encode the same CDR3.

Using the deep immunoSEQ assay, multiplex PCR amplified TCR CDR3 regions from genomic DNA. Extracted genomic DNA from each cell subset was distributed evenly across all wells of several immunoSEQ 96-well plates, and each plate was treated as a replicate. Each replicate PCR for sorted subsets received around 200 ng genomic DNA, equal to about 30,000 T cell genomes. Purified libraries were measured with a Qubit 3.0 fluorometer, size-checked on a Bioanalyzer 2100, and measured again with the KAPA Library Quantification kit. A separate single-read 150-cycle Illumina NextSeq 550 flow cell was used to sequence each immunoSEQ 96-well plate. As for how the authors treated the data: The immunoSEQ output contained only junctional sequences without quality scores, so filtering could not match that applied to full-length reads. To assign V/J genes and CDR3, sequences were annotated using PyIR, a Python wrapper for IgBLAST v1.9, with IMGT germline references. Reads were filtered out if the reads had weak V/J assignments (E-value above 1e-6), no CDR3, stop codons, out-of-frame junctions, or ambiguous translated residues. V3J clonotypes were defined by identical inferred V gene, J gene, and CDR3 amino acid sequence. Percentage overlap between repertoires was computed as shared unique clonotypes divided by the size of the smaller repertoire. Repertoire richness was assessed with RTK rarefaction, the Chao1 estimator, and Recon v2.1 estimates of unobserved clonotypes. Generation probabilities were computed with OLGA for all TCRbeta clonotypes obtained by the gDNA method from a handful of donors. Entries here come from immuneACCESS through TCRdb and include only in-frame sequences with V and J called. Some clones fail to appear in such tables; in the studies checked, an unresolved V gene covers under half of the shortfall, and the cause of the remainder is unknown. V and J calls and clone size are copied from that table; D and trimming were computed from the DNA. A total of 1.5 million to 2.5 million clones appear in this sample, approximately 94% of them only once. 1% to 1.5% of the sample is in the top ten clones.

For the CD8 naive samples, CD45RO-negative cells were positively selected for CCR7, yielding a CD45RA+CCR7+ population from which TemRA cells were excluded. Donors were healthy HIV-negative adults with no recently reported acute infections or vaccinations. Every donor was a Caucasian adult living in Nashville, Tennessee, USA. After blood collection by leukapheresis, PBMCs were isolated using Ficoll-Histopaque density gradient centrifugation and then cryopreserved in the vapor phase of liquid nitrogen. Analytical flow cytometry was used to check the purity and quantity of every magnetically sorted T cell population. Genomic DNA was isolated from each sorted fraction and quantified by UV absorbance on a Nanodrop 2000c.

The receptor chain draws on TRBV27 and TRBJ2-7; possibly the D gene is TRBD2, per 5 matching bases. The sample taken for sequencing was naive CD8+ T cells sorted from blood. Explained via the paper, the cell subset or site label denotes: CD45RA+CCR7+. The sequence derives from a man younger than 35 in good health. The CDR3 sequence is CASSATGYEQYF. DNA sequence: TGTGCCAGCAGTGCGACGGGGTACGAGCAGTACTTC.